This record looks at one TCR beta chain sequence and its context. Data came from immunoSEQ multiplex PCR; TCRdb stores just in-frame clones and leaves some out. Seen here are some 250,000 clones, less than 90% observed once, and the top ten hold roughly 12%. The data stem from a study of blood T cell repertoires in COVID-19. This CDR3 is 14 amino acids long. CDR1 SGHNT and CDR2 YENEEA come from the germline V gene. The V end lost 4 bases, the J end lost 0 bases, and 6 bases lay between the germline ends. In Seattle, patients joined the study during active infection and were tracked longitudinally. The receptor comes from a woman in her 30s with COVID-19, enrolled during active disease. Sequencing was performed on peripheral blood. The rearrangement links TRBV11-3 to TRBJ2-2; D remains ambiguous. In DNA, the CDR3 is TGTGCCAGCAGCTCCCTAGCGAACACCGGGGAGCTGTTTTTT. Its protein product is CASSSLANTGELFF.